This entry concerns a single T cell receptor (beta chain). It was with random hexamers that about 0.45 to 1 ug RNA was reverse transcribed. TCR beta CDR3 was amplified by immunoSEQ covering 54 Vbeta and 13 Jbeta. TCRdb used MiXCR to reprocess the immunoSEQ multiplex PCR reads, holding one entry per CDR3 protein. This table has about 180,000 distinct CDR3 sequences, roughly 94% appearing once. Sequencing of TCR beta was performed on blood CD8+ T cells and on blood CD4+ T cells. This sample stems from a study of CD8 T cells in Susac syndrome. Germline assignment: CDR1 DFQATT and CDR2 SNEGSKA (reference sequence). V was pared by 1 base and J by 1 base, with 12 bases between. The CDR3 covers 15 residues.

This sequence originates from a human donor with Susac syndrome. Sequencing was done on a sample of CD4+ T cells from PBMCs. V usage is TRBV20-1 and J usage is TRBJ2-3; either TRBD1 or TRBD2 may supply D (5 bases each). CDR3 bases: TGCAGTGCTAGAGGCGGCGAGGGACGCACAGATACGCAGTATTTT. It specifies CSARGGEGRTDTQYF.